Below, one T cell receptor beta chain is given with its context. The data were taken from a study of blood T cell repertoires in COVID-19. Between the trimmed V and J ends, which lost 3 bases and 3 bases, there was a span of 24 bases. Germline CDR1 MGHDK, CDR2 SYGVNS. This CDR3 region has 18 residues. Original handling: Using reference gene primer amplification, nucleated cell counts were estimated. Assay: immunoSEQ multiplex PCR; the TCRdb copy retains only in-frame clones and omits some. V and J calls and clone size come straight from that table; D and trimming were deduced from the DNA. The table lists about 81,000 clones, nearly 95% of them singletons.

This clonotype was sampled from a human donor with active COVID-19. The donor label of this sample is uncertain. What was sequenced was peripheral blood. The V gene is TRBV25-1, the J gene TRBJ2-7; a weak D match, TRBD1 (5 bases). The CDR3 region has the DNA TGTGCCAGCAGTGATCTTGGGGCAGGGTACGGCGTAGGCTACGAGCAGTACTTC. Translating gives CASSDLGAGYGVGYEQYF.